These 23 T cell receptor beta chains were sequenced from one sample in a study of shared clonotypes between healthy human individuals (dated by TCRdb to 2018 to 2021). Receptors were amplified or captured by the immunoSEQ multiplex PCR assay. TCRdb carries this immuneACCESS record with in-frame sequences only. Its versions omit some clonotypes, under half of them owing to an unresolved V gene in the studies checked, with the rest unexplained. Present in this sample are more than 1,200,000 clones, about 98.5% of which were seen just once. Of the sample, 0.36% is held by the ten largest clones. Sequencing was performed on naive CD4+ T cells sorted from blood. Reading the label with the study, this specimen's cell subset or site is: CD45RA+ positively selected. Source of these receptors: a young man in good health.

The chain combines TRBV18 with TRBJ2-1; 8 nucleotides match TRBD1. The CDR3 consists of 15 residues. CDR1 is KGHSH, CDR2 LQKENI, per germline. J was trimmed by 5 bases and V by 3 bases; bases with no gene match: 6. CDR3 bases: TGTGCCAGCTCACCGACAGGGGCTTGGGACAATGAGCAGTTCTTC. This gives the protein CASSPTGAWDNEQFF.

The rearrangement joins TRBV5-1 to TRBJ2-7, with 11 nucleotides matching TRBD2. CDR1 is SGHRS and CDR2 is YFSETQ in the germline V gene. Trimming took 4 bases from V and 6 from J; bases not matched to a gene: 6. This CDR3 has 14 residues. The CDR3 is CASSEAGLAVEQYF. Written as DNA, the CDR3 is TGCGCCAGCAGCGAGGCGGGACTAGCGGTCGAGCAGTACTTC.

This sequence joins TRBV2 and TRBJ1-2; D gene unclear. This CDR3 comprises 13 residues. Germline V gives CDR1 SNHLY, CDR2 FYNNEI. V was clipped by 4 bases and J by 6 bases, with 12 bases between them. The CDR3 loop is CASSVGRWNGYTF. Written as DNA, the CDR3 is TGTGCCAGCAGTGTGGGCAGGTGGAATGGCTACACCTTC.

CDR3 in DNA: TGTGCCAGCAGCTTTATAGCCAAAAACATTCAGTACTTC. It codes for CASSFIAKNIQYF. The gene calls are TRBV5-5 and TRBJ2-4; D is ambiguous. CDR1 and CDR2 (germline): SGHKS, YYEKEE (reference sequence). There are 13 residues in the CDR3. Trimming cost V 2 bases and J 0 bases, with 3 bases left between them.

This clone was recorded only once. The chain has TRBV29-1 and TRBJ1-5, with D unresolved. Germline lookup yields CDR1 SQVTM and CDR2 ANQGSEA. The CDR3 has 13 amino acids. The V gene lost 4 bases and the J gene lost 2 bases, with 9 bases spanning the gap. The CDR3 region is CSVVDSGNQPQHF. CDR3 DNA: TGCAGCGTTGTGGACTCGGGCAATCAGCCCCAGCATTTT.

The chain recombines TRBV28 with TRBJ2-7; no reliable D call. The V and J ends lost 7 bases and 5 bases respectively, with 3 bases between them. The CDR3 has 9 residues. Germline CDR1 reads MDHEN; CDR2 reads SYDVKM. The CDR3 loop is CASKDEQYF. The CDR3 region has the DNA TGTGCCAGCAAGGACGAGCAGTACTTC.

V and J are TRBV7-3 and TRBJ2-1, with 11 bases fitting TRBD1. The CDR3 extends over 17 amino acids. Germline trimming cut 0 bases from V and 7 bases from J; bases unmatched to any gene: 8. Germline lookup yields CDR1 SGHTA and CDR2 FQGTGA. The CDR3 DNA sequence: TGTGCCAGCAGCTTAACGTTCAGGGACAGGGGGATAAATGAGCAGTTCTTC. This encodes CASSLTFRDRGINEQFF.

The rearrangement uses TRBV7-2 and TRBJ2-5; TRBD2 matches at 8 bases. The CDR3 is 17 residues long. V shed 0 bases, J shed 5 bases, and the junction held 11 bases outside the gene matches. Looked up from germline, CDR1 is SGHTA and CDR2 is FQGNSA. The CDR3 nucleotides read TGTGCCAGCAGCTTAGCCCGGCCTGCGGGAGGATGGGAGACCCAGTACTTC. Translating gives CASSLARPAGGWETQYF.

About this clone: The sample holds other DNA sequences that translate to the same CDR3. This CDR3 reads CASSDWAGELFF. In nucleotides, the CDR3 is TGTGCCAGCAGTGACTGGGCCGGGGAGCTGTTTTTT. The rearrangement joins TRBV6-4 to TRBJ2-2; D not certain. Trimming left V 1 base short and J 6 bases short, with 3 bases between. The germline CDR1 and CDR2 sequences are MRHNA and SNTAGT. This CDR3 has 12 residues.

The chain uses TRBV5-4 and TRBJ2-7, with D possibly TRBD2 on 6 matching bases. V shed 4 bases and J shed 2 bases, with 13 bases lying between them. The CDR3 has 14 amino acids. Germline V gene sequence: CDR1 SGHNT, CDR2 YYREEE (reference sequence). The CDR3 region is CASSTTSFPYEQYF. The DNA of the CDR3 is TGTGCCAGCAGCACGACTAGTTTTCCCTACGAGCAGTACTTC.

This chain links TRBV19 with TRBJ2-7, with 9 bases aligning to TRBD1. The germline gives CDR1 LNHDA, CDR2 SQIVND (reference sequence). The junction had 4 bases not matched to a gene; V was cut back by 5 bases and J by 5 bases. The CDR3 has 13 residues. The CDR3 region has the DNA TGTGCCAGTAGTTCATGGACAGGGGACGAGCAGTACTTC. This sequence encodes CASSSWTGDEQYF.

The V call is TRBV7-8, the J call TRBJ2-3, with 11 bases matching TRBD2. The CDR3 is made up of 17 amino acids. Germline CDR1 SGHVS, CDR2 FQNEAQ. V gave up 5 bases and J gave up 3 bases; unmatched junction bases: 10. As DNA, the CDR3 is TGTGCCAGCAGCCCCCGCCAACTAGCGGGAGTGACAGATACGCAGTATTTT. It is translated as CASSPRQLAGVTDTQYF.

Details on this clone: At one of its ends the junction is not consistent with the germline gene, which may arise from a read error. V and J are TRBV7-7 and TRBJ2-1; the D gene could be TRBD1 or TRBD2 (5 bases each). The CDR3 sequence is 17 residues long. Germline CDR1 is SSHAT and CDR2 is FNYEAQ (reference sequence). The CDR3 region is CASSLGVGVSSYNEQFF. CDR3 in DNA: TGTGCTAGCAGCTTAGGGGTGGGGGTCAGTTCCTACAATGAGCAGTTCTTC.

The chain employs TRBV11-3 and TRBJ2-2; D unresolved. V was trimmed by 3 bases and J by 0 bases, leaving 8 bases between them. The CDR3 spans 15 residues. Germline V gives CDR1 SGHNT, CDR2 YENEEA. CDR3: CASSFGLPNTGELFF. CDR3 bases: TGTGCCAGCAGCTTTGGGCTCCCGAACACCGGGGAGCTGTTTTTT.

The chain couples TRBV29-1 to TRBJ1-3; TRBD1 matches at 8 bases. The CDR3 loop spans 15 amino acids. J gave up 0 bases and V 6 bases, and 7 bases lay outside the gene matches. Germline lookup yields CDR1 SQVTM and CDR2 ANQGSEA. The CDR3 loop is CSVLRQGNSGNTIYF. DNA for the CDR3: TGCAGCGTCCTCAGACAGGGGAACTCTGGAAACACCATATATTTT. Complete variable domain (other parts from reference TRBV29-1 and TRBJ1-3): SAVISQKPSRDICQRGTSLTIQCQVDSQVTMMFWYRQQPGQSLTLIATANQGSEATYESGFVIDKFPISRPNLTFSTLTVSNMSPEDSSIYLCSVLRQGNSGNTIYFGEGSWLTVV.

V gene TRBV7-6 combines with J gene TRBJ2-7; TRBD2 is a possible D gene (7 bases). Germline V gene sequence: CDR1 SGHVS, CDR2 FNYEAQ. Trimming cost V 5 bases and J 11 bases, with 16 bases left between them. The CDR3 is 12 amino acids. The DNA of the CDR3 is TGTGCCAGCAGCGGAGGGGGGGGGCCCAAGTACTTC. This encodes CASSGGGGPKYF.

The V gene is TRBV5-5, the J gene TRBJ1-5; D is ambiguous. CDR1 SGHKS and CDR2 YYEKEE come from the germline V gene (reference sequence). The CDR3 has 14 amino acids. With 1 base removed from V and 5 bases from J, the gap between germline ends came to 10 bases. The DNA for the CDR3 is TGTGCCAGCAGCTTGAAAGGCCGGGATCAGCCCCAGCATTTT. It translates to CASSLKGRDQPQHF.

This chain joins TRBV19 and TRBJ2-7, with D perhaps matching TRBD1 or TRBD2 (5 bases each). CDR1 and CDR2 (germline): LNHDA, SQIVND (reference sequence). Between the trimmed V and J ends, which lost 3 bases and 6 bases, there was a span of 21 bases. The CDR3 is made up of 16 amino acids. The CDR3 spells CASSINLGVREGEQYF. The CDR3 nucleotides read TGTGCCAGTAGTATTAATCTCGGGGTCAGGGAAGGCGAGCAGTACTTC.

The chain joins TRBV4-1 to TRBJ1-5, with 7 bases lining up with TRBD1. CDR1 MGHRA and CDR2 YSYEKL come from the germline V gene. Trimming at V came to 3 bases and at J to 8 bases, leaving 13 bases not matched to a gene. The CDR3 length is 16 residues. CDR3 protein: CASSQLVTGDWEPQHF. Here the CDR3 DNA reads TGCGCCAGCAGCCAGTTGGTTACAGGGGACTGGGAGCCCCAGCATTTT.

Turning to this clone: The junction and the germline gene differ at one end; a read error may be behind it. The chain combines TRBV28 with TRBJ2-7, with 9 positions matching TRBD1. Germline-derived CDR1 and CDR2 are MDHEN and SYDVKM. The CDR3 consists of 14 residues. CDR3 coding DNA: TGTGCCAGCACTTTAGGGACAGGGACCTACGAGCAGTACTTC. Protein: CASTLGTGTYEQYF.

The DNA for the CDR3 is TGTGCCAGCAGCTTTGCAATGTTCAGAGATACGCAGTATTTT. Translated, it gives CASSFAMFRDTQYF. The rearrangement joins TRBV5-6 to TRBJ2-3; the D is unclear. The CDR3 length is 14 residues. Trimming removed 2 bases at V and 5 bases at J, with 12 bases between. Germline V gives CDR1 SGHDT, CDR2 YYEEEE. Supplemented by reference TRBV5-6 and TRBJ2-3, the full variable domain reads DAGVTQSPTHLIKTRGQQVTLRCSPKSGHDTVSWYQQALGQGPQFIFQYYEEEERQRGNFPDRFSGHQFPNYSSELNVNALLLGDSALYLCASSFAMFRDTQYFGPGTRLTVL.

The chain employs TRBV11-2 and TRBJ2-2, with 8 bases fitting TRBD1. The germline CDR1 and CDR2 sequences are SGHAT and FQNNGV. J gave up 6 bases and V 5 bases, and 11 bases lay outside the gene matches. CDR3 size: 16 residues. The chain's CDR3 is CASSQLFGRGPGELFF. CDR3 DNA sequence: TGTGCCAGCAGCCAGCTTTTTGGCAGGGGGCCCGGGGAGCTGTTTTTT.

V is TRBV5-1 and J is TRBJ1-3, with TRBD1 as a possible D gene (5 bases). The CDR3 consists of 15 residues. Germline V lookup: CDR1 SGHRS, CDR2 YFSETQ. Trimming left V 3 bases short and J 2 bases short, with 12 bases between. CDR3 in DNA: TGCGCCAGCAGCTCAGAGGGGCTCCCTGGAAACACCATATATTTT. Translated: CASSSEGLPGNTIYF.